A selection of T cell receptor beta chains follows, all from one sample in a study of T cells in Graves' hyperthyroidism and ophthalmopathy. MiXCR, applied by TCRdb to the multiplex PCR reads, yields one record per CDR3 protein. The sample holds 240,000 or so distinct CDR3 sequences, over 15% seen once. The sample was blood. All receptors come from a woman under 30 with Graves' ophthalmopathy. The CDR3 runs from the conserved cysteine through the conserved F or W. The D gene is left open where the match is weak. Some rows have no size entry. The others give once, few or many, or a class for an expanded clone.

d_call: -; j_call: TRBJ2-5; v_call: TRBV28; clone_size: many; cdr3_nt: TGTGCCAGCAGTTTAATGGGGTACCAAGAGACCCAGTACTTC; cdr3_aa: CASSLMGYQETQYF
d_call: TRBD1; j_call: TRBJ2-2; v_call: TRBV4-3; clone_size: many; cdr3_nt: TGCGCCAGCAGCCAAGAATACAGGGGCGGCGGGGAGCTGTTTTTT; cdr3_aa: CASSQEYRGGGELFF
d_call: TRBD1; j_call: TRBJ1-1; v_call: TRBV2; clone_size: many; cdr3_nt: TGTGCCAGCACCGAAAGAACAGGGGGGAACACTGAAGCTTTCTTT; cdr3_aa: CASTERTGGNTEAFF
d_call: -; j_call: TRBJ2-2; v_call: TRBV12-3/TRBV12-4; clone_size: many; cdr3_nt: TGTGCCAGCAGTTTCAAGGGAGGGGGCGCGGGAAAAACCGGGGAGCTGTTTTTT; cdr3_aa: CASSFKGGGAGKTGELFF
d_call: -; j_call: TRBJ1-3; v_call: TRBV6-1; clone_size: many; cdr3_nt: TGTGCCAGCAGTCCCCAGACTGGAAACACCATATATTTT; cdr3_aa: CASSPQTGNTIYF
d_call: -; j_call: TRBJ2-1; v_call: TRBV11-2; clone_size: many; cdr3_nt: TGTGCCAGCAGCCCCGGAGGTCTGCTAGGGGCCAATGAGCAGTTCTTC; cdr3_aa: CASSPGGLLGANEQFF
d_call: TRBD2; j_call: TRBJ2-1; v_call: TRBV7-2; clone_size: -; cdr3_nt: TGTGCCAGCAGCTTAGGTCTAGCGGGGGGAGGCCCGTTCTTC; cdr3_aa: CASSLGLAGGGPFF
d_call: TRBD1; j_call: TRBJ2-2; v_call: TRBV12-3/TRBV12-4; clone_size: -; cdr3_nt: TGTGCCAGCAGCTCCGGACAGGCCTCGAACACCGGGGAGCTGTTTTTT; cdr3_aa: CASSSGQASNTGELFF
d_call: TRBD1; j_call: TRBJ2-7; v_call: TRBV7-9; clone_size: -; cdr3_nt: TGTGCCAGCAGCGGAACCGGGACAGGGAAGTACGAGCAGTACTTC; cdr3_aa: CASSGTGTGKYEQYF
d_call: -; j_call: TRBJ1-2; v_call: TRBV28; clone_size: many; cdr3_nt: TGTGCCAGCAGTTCGATGGAGGCAGGGCGTGGAGGCTACACCTTC; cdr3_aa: CASSSMEAGRGGYTF
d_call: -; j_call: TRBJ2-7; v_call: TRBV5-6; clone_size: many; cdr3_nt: TGTGCCAGCAGCTTGATGAGAGGCGAGCAGTACTTC; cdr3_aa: CASSLMRGEQYF
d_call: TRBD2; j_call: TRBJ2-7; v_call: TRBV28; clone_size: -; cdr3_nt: TGTGCCAGCACCAACCCAACCTCACCGGGACTAGCGGGGGCCTGGAGCTCCTACGAGCAGTACTTC; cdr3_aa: CASTNPTSPGLAGAWSSYEQYF
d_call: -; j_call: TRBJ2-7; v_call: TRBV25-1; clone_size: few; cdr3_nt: TGTGCCAGCTCGGGACGGAAAGCGAACGAGCAGTACTTC; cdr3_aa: CASSGRKANEQYF
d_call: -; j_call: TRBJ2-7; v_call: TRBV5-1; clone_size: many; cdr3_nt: TGCGCCAGCAGCTTGGATTCACCCCCCTACGAGCAGTACTTC; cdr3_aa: CASSLDSPPYEQYF
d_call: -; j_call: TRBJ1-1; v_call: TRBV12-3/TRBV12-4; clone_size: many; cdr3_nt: TGTGCCAGCAGCCTACGGGGGGCAACTGAAGCTTTCTTT; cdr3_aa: CASSLRGATEAFF
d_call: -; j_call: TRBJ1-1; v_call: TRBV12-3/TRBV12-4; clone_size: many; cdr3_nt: TGTGCCAGCAGTTTTGCACGAGGCACTGAAGCTTTCTTT; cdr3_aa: CASSFARGTEAFF
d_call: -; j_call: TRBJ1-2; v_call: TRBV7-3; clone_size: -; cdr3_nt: TGTGCCAGCAGCTTATATCCACAGGGAACCTATGGCTACACCTTC; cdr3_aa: CASSLYPQGTYGYTF
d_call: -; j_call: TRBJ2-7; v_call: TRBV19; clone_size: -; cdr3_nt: TGTGCCACCAACGCTCCCGTACCTCCCTACGAGCAGTACTTC; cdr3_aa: CATNAPVPPYEQYF